Described below is a single TCR beta chain sequence and its context. The data originate from a study of blood T cell repertoires in COVID-19. Study-wide context: The United States, Italy and Spain were the sources of the acute and convalescent COVID-19 samples. PBMCs, B-cell-depleted T cells, or T cells were the source of the cDNA or gDNA that made up the material.

CDR1 and CDR2 (germline): LNHDA, SQIVND (reference sequence). V was cut by 3 bases and J by 8 bases, with 14 bases left in between. The CDR3 sequence is 14 residues long. Using immunoSEQ multiplex PCR, the repertoire was profiled, and TCRdb retains in-frame clones only, with some absent. In the table there are roughly 110,000 clones, roughly 86% of which are singletons. Input material: peripheral blood. This TCR derives from a man aged 35 to 55 with acute or convalescent COVID-19. The genes are TRBV19 and TRBJ1-5; a weak D match, TRBD1 (6 bases). CDR3 residues: CASSISGAPEPQHF. The DNA of the CDR3 is TGTGCCAGTAGTATTTCAGGGGCCCCGGAGCCCCAGCATTTT.